A single sample is the source of the 32 T cell receptor beta chains below, sequenced in a study of blood T cell repertoires in COVID-19. The assay was immunoSEQ multiplex PCR, and TCRdb's table has in-frame clones only and misses some. Among 70,000 or so clones listed, 82% were seen once. Source material: peripheral blood. These receptors came from a human donor in a cohort sampled during active COVID-19.

The J gene is TRBJ1-1, the V gene TRBV11-2; possible D gene TRBD1, 5 bases. The V end lost 5 bases, the J end lost 3 bases, and 13 bases lay between the germline ends. Per the germline V gene, CDR1 is SGHAT and CDR2 is FQNNGV. The CDR3 extends over 14 amino acids. DNA of the CDR3: TGTGCCAGCAGCGTAAGCTTAGGGGACACTGAAGCTTTCTTT. It yields the protein CASSVSLGDTEAFF. The variable domain in full, with the rest retrieved from reference TRBV11-2 and TRBJ1-1, is EAGVAQSPRYKIIEKRQSVAFWCNPISGHATLYWYQQILGQGPKLLIQFQNNGVVDDSQLPKDRFSAERLKGVDSTLKIQPAKLEDSAVYLCASSVSLGDTEAFFGQGTRLTVV.

This sequence joins TRBV7-2 and TRBJ2-3; a weak D match, TRBD1 (6 bases). Germline V gene sequence: CDR1 SGHTA, CDR2 FQGNSA. There are 13 residues in the CDR3. V dropped 5 bases and J dropped 6 bases, with 12 bases sitting between them. The CDR3 is CASSQDRGDTQYF. CDR3 coding DNA: TGTGCCAGCAGCCAAGATAGGGGGGATACGCAGTATTTT.

The V and J genes are TRBV5-1 and TRBJ2-5; 9 bases are shared with TRBD1. This CDR3 is 16 amino acids long. The V and J ends lost 1 base and 2 bases, in that order; junction bases with no gene match: 6. Germline CDR1 is SGHRS and CDR2 is YFSETQ. CDR3 bases: TGCGCCAGCAGCTTGCTCGGACAGGGGATTCAAGAGACCCAGTACTTC. It specifies CASSLLGQGIQETQYF.

Comments on this clone: Other DNA variants within this sample encode the same CDR3. This sequence joins TRBV30 and TRBJ1-1; D ambiguous. CDR3 size: 13 residues. Trimming pared 3 bases from V and 5 bases from J, leaving 13 bases between. Germline CDR1 GTSNPN, CDR2 SVGIG (reference sequence). The CDR3 DNA follows: TGTGCCTGGAGCGGTTCGGGTTCGACTGAAGCTTTCTTT. Translating it yields CAWSGSGSTEAFF.

This chain joins TRBV6-2 or TRBV6-3 and TRBJ2-7; tentatively, D is TRBD1 (6 bases). Trimming cost V 2 bases and J 4 bases, with 27 bases left between them. The CDR3 runs to 19 residues. Per germline, CDR1 MNHEY and CDR2 SVGEGT. The chain's CDR3 is CASSYPSRLTRGSTYEQYF. The CDR3, as DNA: TGTGCCAGCAGTTACCCGTCACGATTGACCAGGGGATCGACGTACGAGCAGTACTTC.

V gene TRBV6-6 combines with J gene TRBJ1-2; 7 nucleotides line up with TRBD1. V lost 7 bases, J lost 6 bases, and 14 bases stayed unmatched. Germline V gene lookup returns CDR1 MNHNY and CDR2 SVGAGI (reference sequence). This CDR3 region has 15 residues. This CDR3 is CASTHHDRALDGYTF. Written as DNA, the CDR3 is TGTGCCAGCACCCATCATGACAGGGCTTTGGATGGCTACACCTTC.

The chain couples TRBV4-1 to TRBJ2-3, with TRBD2 identical over 10 bases. Germline V CDR1 and CDR2: MGHRA, YSYEKL. V shed 0 bases and J 2 bases; nucleotides not matched to a gene: 14. CDR3 length equals 20 residues. CDR3 loop: CASSQDPNRLAGGYTDTQYF. CDR3 sequence (DNA): TGCGCCAGCAGCCAAGATCCGAATAGGTTAGCGGGGGGCTACACAGATACGCAGTATTTT.

V and J are TRBV29-1 and TRBJ2-3; possible D gene TRBD1, 6 bases. V lost 6 bases to trimming and J lost 5 bases, with 21 bases between them. The CDR3 covers 15 residues. Germline V gene sequence: CDR1 SQVTM, CDR2 ANQGSEA. The CDR3: CSVGRRGGWRDTQYF. The CDR3 coding sequence is TGCAGCGTCGGCCGCAGGGGCGGGTGGCGAGATACGCAGTATTTT.

By sample fraction, this clone is medium-sized. The chain has TRBV18 and TRBJ1-1; perhaps TRBD1 as D (5 bases). This CDR3 has 13 residues. Germline CDR1 is KGHSH and CDR2 is LQKENI. Trimming removed 6 bases from V and 5 bases from J, with 13 bases in between. This CDR3 is CASSREVGTEAFF. The DNA for the CDR3 is TGTGCCAGCTCCAGGGAGGTTGGGACTGAAGCTTTCTTT.

This sequence joins TRBV19 and TRBJ1-2, with no clear D. This CDR3 region has 14 residues. Germline V CDR1 and CDR2: LNHDA, SQIVND (reference sequence). The germline V and J ends were trimmed by 6 bases and 1 base, with 12 bases remaining between them. The CDR3 reads CASSPGGSNYGYTF. For the CDR3, the DNA is TGTGCCAGTAGCCCTGGAGGCAGTAACTATGGCTACACCTTC.

The J gene is TRBJ1-1, the V gene TRBV18; 7 bases are shared with TRBD1. Trimming took 3 bases from V and 4 from J; bases not matched to a gene: 8. Germline-derived CDR1 and CDR2 are KGHSH and LQKENI. The CDR3 extends over 15 amino acids. CDR3 sequence reads: CASSPIQGRSTEAFF. The CDR3 DNA reads TGTGCCAGCTCACCGATACAGGGGAGGTCCACTGAAGCTTTCTTT.

The chain recombines TRBV10-2 with TRBJ1-4; D possibly corresponds to TRBD1 (6 bases). Trimming left V 3 bases short and J 0 bases short, with 14 bases between. The CDR3 extends over 17 amino acids. CDR1 WSHSY and CDR2 SAAADI come from the germline V gene. The chain's CDR3 is CASSDLRGGPTNEKLFF. The CDR3 DNA follows: TGCGCCAGCAGTGACTTACGAGGGGGTCCAACTAATGAAAAACTGTTTTTT.

This chain links TRBV6-6 with TRBJ1-3; 7 bases agree with TRBD1. CDR1 and CDR2 from the germline V gene are MNHNY and SVGAGI (reference sequence). This CDR3 has 15 residues. V trimming: 2 bases; J trimming: 4 bases; junction bases outside the gene matches: 5. The CDR3: CASSYGRGEGNTIYF. The CDR3 nucleotides are TGTGCCAGCAGTTACGGCAGGGGGGAAGGAAACACCATATATTTT.

In DNA form, the CDR3 reads TGTGCCTGGAGCCGCCCAGACAGCTACGAGCAGTACTTC. Encoded protein: CAWSRPDSYEQYF. The rearrangement joins TRBV30 to TRBJ2-7, with D possibly TRBD1 on 5 matching bases. This CDR3 is 13 amino acids long. Germline V CDR1 and CDR2: GTSNPN, SVGIG (reference sequence). Trimming left V 3 bases short and J 3 bases short, with 12 bases between.

This chain joins TRBV12-5 and TRBJ1-2; D unclear. This CDR3 is built from 12 residues. Looked up from germline, CDR1 is LGHNT and CDR2 is FRNRAP. Trimming removed 3 bases at V and 7 bases at J, with 9 bases between. The CDR3 DNA is TGTGCTAGTGGTTTCCGACGAGGTGGCTACACCTTC. This sequence encodes CASGFRRGGYTF.

This clone appeared once. The chain uses TRBV11-2 and TRBJ1-2, with no clear D. CDR1 and CDR2 (germline): SGHAT, FQNNGV. V gave up 4 bases and J gave up 8 bases, with 14 bases separating them. CDR3 length: 13 amino acids. The chain's CDR3 is CASSSYIEGGYTF. Here the CDR3 DNA reads TGTGCCAGCAGCTCCTATATTGAGGGAGGCTACACCTTC. The variable domain in full, with the rest retrieved from reference TRBV11-2 and TRBJ1-2, is EAGVAQSPRYKIIEKRQSVAFWCNPISGHATLYWYQQILGQGPKLLIQFQNNGVVDDSQLPKDRFSAERLKGVDSTLKIQPAKLEDSAVYLCASSSYIEGGYTFGSGTRLTVV.

The rearrangement uses TRBV6-5 and TRBJ1-2; 7 nucleotides align to TRBD1. The V and J ends lost 6 bases and 4 bases, in that order; junction bases with no gene match: 5. The V gene's germline CDR1 is MNHEY and CDR2 SVGAGI. The CDR3 spans 13 residues. This CDR3 reads CASRETGIYGYTF. The CDR3 DNA reads TGTGCCAGCAGGGAGACAGGGATCTATGGCTACACCTTC.

The V call is TRBV19, the J call TRBJ2-6; D is perhaps TRBD1 (6 bases). Germline V gene lookup returns CDR1 LNHDA and CDR2 SQIVND (reference sequence). The V gene lost 9 bases and the J gene lost 1 base, with 19 bases spanning the gap. This CDR3 is built from 17 residues. The CDR3 DNA reads TGTGCCAGCACCGCAGGGGCCGAGGCTTCTGGGGCCAACGTCCTGACTTTC. This sequence encodes CASTAGAEASGANVLTF.

In its sample, this clone was seen a few times. The rearrangement joins TRBV29-1 to TRBJ1-2; D possibly corresponds to TRBD1 (6 bases). Germline CDR1 is SQVTM and CDR2 is ANQGSEA. This CDR3 is 13 amino acids long. Between the trimmed V and J ends, which lost 2 bases and 5 bases, there was a span of 12 bases. The CDR3 coding sequence is TGCAGCGTTGAACCAGAGGGGGGGTATGGCTACACCTTC. Amino acids: CSVEPEGGYGYTF.

The chain couples TRBV9 to TRBJ2-7, with 12 nucleotides matching TRBD1. The junction had 9 bases not matched to a gene; V was cut back by 0 bases and J by 5 bases. This CDR3 spans 17 amino acids. The V gene's germline CDR1 is SGDLS and CDR2 YYNGEE. The CDR3, as DNA: TGTGCCAGCAGCGTAGCTACGTGGGGACAGGGGGCTCACGAGCAGTACTTC. Its translation: CASSVATWGQGAHEQYF.

The chain joins TRBV5-1 to TRBJ1-1; TRBD1 matches 7 bases. This CDR3 is 12 amino acids long. Trimming cost V 0 bases and J 11 bases; bases outside gene matches: 4. In germline, CDR1 is SGHRS, CDR2 YFSETQ. CDR3 bases: TGCGCCAGCAGCTTGGGGGACAGTGCTGCTTTCTTT. Protein: CASSLGDSAAFF.

Remarks on this clone: The germline gene is not matched at one end of the junction; a read error may be the cause. The chain combines TRBV6-6 with TRBJ1-2, with D possibly matching TRBD1 (5 bases). The CDR3 covers 12 residues. CDR1 is MNHNY and CDR2 is SVGAGI in the germline V gene (reference sequence). The CDR3 DNA reads as TGTGCCAGCACCCTACGGGGGGAGGTAAACTCCTTC. Its translation is CASTLRGEVNSF.

A single count supports this clone. One end of the junction varies from germline; a read error may be responsible. This rearrangement joins TRBV7-8 to TRBJ2-7, with 8 bases matching TRBD2. Germline-derived CDR1 and CDR2 are SGHVS and FQNEAQ. CDR3 length: 18 amino acids. CDR3 nucleotide sequence: TGTGCCCGCAGCCTACGGGGGGGGGCGGGGGCCAATCCCTACGAGCAGTACTTC. Protein product: CARSLRGGAGANPYEQYF.

The table lists this clone with a few counts. The chain links TRBV5-6 to TRBJ2-1, with 8 bases identical to TRBD1. This CDR3 contains 16 residues. The ends lost 4 bases at V and 4 bases at J; junction bases unmatched: 10. Germline V gene lookup returns CDR1 SGHDT and CDR2 YYEEEE. CDR3 DNA: TGTGCCAGCAGCCCTGGAGGGACAGGATTATACAATGAGCAGTTCTTC. As protein: CASSPGGTGLYNEQFF.

CDR3 DNA: TGCGCCAGCAGCCCGGGACAGGGCGTCACAGATACGCAGTATTTT. Residues: CASSPGQGVTDTQYF. This chain links TRBV4-1 with TRBJ2-3, with 9 bases matching TRBD1. The J segment lost 2 bases and the V segment lost 4 bases, leaving 4 bases of the junction unmatched. CDR3 length equals 15 residues. The germline gives CDR1 MGHRA, CDR2 YSYEKL.

The gene calls are TRBV6-1 and TRBJ1-2; TRBD1 is a possible D gene (5 bases). Per germline, CDR1 MNHNS and CDR2 SASEGT. The V end was cut by 3 bases, the J end by 3 bases, with 8 bases between. This CDR3 spans 13 amino acids. The CDR3 sequence: CASSETDYYGYTF. The DNA for the CDR3 is TGTGCCAGCAGTGAGACAGATTACTATGGCTACACCTTC.

The chain combines TRBV6-5 with TRBJ1-6; TRBD1 matches at 7 bases. The germline CDR1 and CDR2 sequences are MNHEY and SVGAGI. The CDR3 spans 14 residues. Trimming removed 6 bases from V and 6 bases from J; junction bases left unmatched: 5. The CDR3: CASSQGQLNSPLHF. For the CDR3, the DNA is TGTGCCAGCAGCCAGGGACAGCTTAATTCACCCCTCCACTTT.

The V gene is TRBV30, the J gene TRBJ2-7; D perhaps matches TRBD2 (5 bases). With 2 bases removed from V and 5 bases from J, the gap between germline ends came to 7 bases. Looked up from germline, CDR1 is GTSNPN and CDR2 is SVGIG (reference sequence). The CDR3 contains 11 residues. CDR3: CAWSRGNEQYF. The CDR3, as DNA: TGTGCCTGGAGTCGGGGAAACGAGCAGTACTTC.

The CDR3 is CASSPGAGTEAFF. The CDR3 DNA reads TGTGCCAGCAGTCCTGGGGCCGGGACAGAAGCTTTCTTT. The V call is TRBV27, the J call TRBJ1-1; possible D gene TRBD1, 6 bases. This CDR3 region has 13 residues. V lost 5 bases and J 8 bases, leaving 15 bases between the germline ends. From germline, CDR1 is MNHEY and CDR2 SMNVEV (reference sequence).

The chain links TRBV2 to TRBJ1-5, with 9 bases that match TRBD1. Trimming cost V 6 bases and J 2 bases; bases outside gene matches: 2. This CDR3 has 14 residues. The germline CDR1 and CDR2 sequences are SNHLY and FYNNEI. Written as DNA, the CDR3 is TGTGCCAGCAGGTGGGACAGGGGCAATCAGCCCCAGCATTTT. Translating it yields CASRWDRGNQPQHF.

This clone occurred a few times. CDR3 nucleotides: TGTGCCTGGAGTGAGCGCAGGGGAGACGAGCAGTACTTC. Encoded protein: CAWSERRGDEQYF. This sequence joins TRBV30 and TRBJ2-7, with D possibly TRBD1 on 6 matching bases. V lost 1 base to trimming and J lost 5 bases, with 12 bases between them. The germline CDR1 and CDR2 sequences are GTSNPN and SVGIG (reference sequence). CDR3 length: 13 amino acids.

The genes are TRBV27 and TRBJ2-7; D not resolved. Trimming removed 2 bases from V and 2 bases from J, with 10 bases in between. CDR1 is MNHEY and CDR2 is SMNVEV in the germline V gene (reference sequence). CDR3 length equals 14 residues. Here the CDR3 DNA reads TGTGCCAGCAGTTTACACGGGTCACCCTACGAGCAGTACTTC. Amino acids: CASSLHGSPYEQYF.